The 12 T cell receptor beta chains below all came from one sample that was sequenced in a study of regulatory T cells in long-lasting Graves disease. The sample's time point: newly diagnosed GD, antithyroid drugs for less than 3 months. RNA extracted from PBMCs served as the sequencing template. Arm-PCR with iRepertoire HTBI primers amplified the CDR3 regions for these TCR beta libraries. TCRdb redid the calling of the multiplex PCR reads with MiXCR, one entry per CDR3 protein. This table holds 350,000 to 500,000 distinct CDR3 sequences, around 15% found once. This sample was shared with a second study, whose subject was T cells in Graves' hyperthyroidism and ophthalmopathy.

Sequenced here: peripheral blood mononuclear cells (PBMCs), sampled at new diagnosis, from a patient treated with antithyroid drugs. The receptor set was obtained from a woman between 45 and 60 years old with Graves disease.

The V call is TRBV10-3, the J call TRBJ2-2; 7 bases line up with TRBD2. Trimming cost V 3 bases and J 8 bases; bases outside gene matches: 9. Germline V lookup: CDR1 ENHRY, CDR2 SYGVKD. This CDR3 region has 15 residues. CDR3 sequence reads: CAISDSALLAGELFF. The CDR3 DNA is TGTGCCATCAGTGACTCCGCATTACTAGCGGGGGAGCTGTTTTTT.

This clonotype has only a few counts. A much more abundant neighbour one base away suggests this may be a read error. The rearrangement links TRBV24-1 to TRBJ2-7, with 14 bases matching TRBD2. This CDR3 spans 17 amino acids. V was clipped by 5 bases and J by 3 bases; unmatched bases: 8. Germline CDR1 KGHDR, CDR2 SFDVKD. CDR3 DNA: TGTGCCACCAGTGGTACCACGGGGACTAGCGGGGGCTACGAGCAGTACTTC. Protein product: CATSGTTGTSGGYEQYF.

This clonotype was seen many times. This chain uses TRBV6-2 or TRBV6-3 with TRBJ2-1; perhaps TRBD2 as D (5 bases). This CDR3 is built from 11 residues. Deletions cut 7 bases from V and 9 bases from J, with 10 bases between. Germline V lookup: CDR1 MNHEY, CDR2 SVGEGT. The CDR3 bases are TGTGCCAGCAACTTAGAGGGTGAGCAGTTCTTC. It translates to CASNLEGEQFF.

This chain joins TRBV6-9 and TRBJ2-7, with 9 bases identical to TRBD2. CDR1 is MNHGY, CDR2 SVAAGI, per germline. With V trimmed by 4 bases and J by 2 bases, 6 bases remained unmatched. CDR3 length: 15 amino acids. The CDR3 nucleotides read TGTGCCAGCAGTTCCCTAGCGGGGAATGCCTACGAGCAGTACTTC. Its translation: CASSSLAGNAYEQYF.

The table lists this clonotype with a few counts. This chain links TRBV18 with TRBJ2-1, with 11 nucleotides matching TRBD2. The CDR3 length is 16 residues. The germline gives CDR1 KGHSH, CDR2 LQKENI. The V gene end was trimmed by 6 bases and the J gene end by 5 bases; junction bases not matched to a gene: 9. The CDR3 reads CASSRISGRAHNEQFF. The CDR3 DNA sequence: TGTGCCAGCTCCCGGATTAGCGGGAGGGCCCACAATGAGCAGTTCTTC.

By its share, this clonotype is medium-sized. The rearrangement joins TRBV28 to TRBJ2-7, with 14 bases matching TRBD2. The V and J ends lost 5 bases and 4 bases, in that order; junction bases with no gene match: 19. This CDR3 is built from 20 residues. Per the germline V gene, CDR1 is MDHEN and CDR2 is SYDVKM. CDR3 coding DNA: TGTGCCAGCAGTCACCGCCCGGGACTAGCGGGAGAGTACCTCGTGTACGAGCAGTACTTC. Translation: CASSHRPGLAGEYLVYEQYF.

This clonotype was seen only once. V usage is TRBV5-1 and J usage is TRBJ2-1, with D possibly being TRBD1 (6 bases). In germline, CDR1 is SGHRS, CDR2 YFSETQ. Trimming left V 4 bases short and J 6 bases short, with 17 bases between. The CDR3 contains 15 residues. The CDR3 loop is CASSPGRGTINEQFF. CDR3 bases: TGCGCCAGCAGCCCCGGCAGGGGTACGATCAATGAGCAGTTCTTC.

This clonotype turned up a few times. J is TRBJ2-1 and V is TRBV10-3, with TRBD2 matching 9 bases. The germline V gene encodes CDR1 ENHRY and CDR2 SYGVKD. The CDR3 totals 15 residues. V shed 2 bases and J 3 bases; nucleotides not matched to a gene: 2. Written as DNA, the CDR3 is TGTGCCATCAGTGAGCGGACTAGCGACTACAATGAGCAGTTCTTC. Its protein product is CAISERTSDYNEQFF.

The chain has TRBV12-3 or TRBV12-4 and TRBJ1-4; D unresolved. CDR3 length: 11 residues. V was clipped by 1 base and J by 10 bases, with 4 bases between them. This chain's CDR3 is CASSLGGKLFF. As DNA, the CDR3 is TGTGCCAGCAGTTTAGGAGGAAAACTGTTTTTT.

This clonotype was seen at least ten times. The rearrangement joins TRBV19 to TRBJ2-5; D is undetermined. Germline V gene lookup returns CDR1 LNHDA and CDR2 SQIVND (reference sequence). The CDR3 sequence is 10 residues long. Trimming left V 4 bases short and J 5 bases short, with 2 bases between. The CDR3 reads CASSTETQYF. DNA of the CDR3: TGTGCCAGTAGTACGGAGACCCAGTACTTC. The whole variable domain, remainder taken from reference TRBV19 and TRBJ2-5, is DGGITQSPKYLFRKEGQNVTLSCEQNLNHDAMYWYRQDPGQGLRLIYYSQIVNDFQKGDIAEGYSVSREKKESFPLTVTSAQKNPTAFYLCASSTETQYFGPGTRLLVL.

This chain links TRBV5-1 with TRBJ2-7; the match to TRBD2 covers 7 bases. CDR1 is SGHRS and CDR2 is YFSETQ in the germline V gene. V lost 2 bases, J lost 2 bases, and 22 bases stayed unmatched. CDR3 length: 20 amino acids. The CDR3 sequence is CASSFGTPGGVATVPYEQYF. The CDR3 DNA reads as TGCGCCAGCAGCTTCGGGACCCCGGGGGGTGTAGCGACTGTTCCCTACGAGCAGTACTTC.

This clonotype was counted between two and nine times. The chain joins TRBV4-1 to TRBJ2-5, with 15 bases fitting TRBD2. The V gene end was trimmed by 5 bases and the J gene end by 4 bases; junction bases not matched to a gene: 8. Germline CDR1 MGHRA, CDR2 YSYEKL. The CDR3 extends over 17 amino acids. The CDR3 is CASSKVGLAGGRETQYF. The CDR3 DNA follows: TGCGCCAGCAGCAAAGTCGGACTAGCGGGAGGGAGAGAGACCCAGTACTTC.